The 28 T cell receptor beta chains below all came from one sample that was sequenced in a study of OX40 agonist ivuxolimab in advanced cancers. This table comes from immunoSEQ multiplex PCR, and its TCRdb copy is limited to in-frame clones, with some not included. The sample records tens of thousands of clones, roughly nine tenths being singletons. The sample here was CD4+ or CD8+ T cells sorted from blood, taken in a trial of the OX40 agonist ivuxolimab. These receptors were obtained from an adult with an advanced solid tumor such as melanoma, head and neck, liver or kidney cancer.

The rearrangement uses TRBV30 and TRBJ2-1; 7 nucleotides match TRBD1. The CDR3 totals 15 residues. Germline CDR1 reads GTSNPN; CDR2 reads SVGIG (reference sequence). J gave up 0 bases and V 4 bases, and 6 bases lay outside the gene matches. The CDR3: CAWMLQGSSYNEQFF. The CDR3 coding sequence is TGTGCCTGGATGTTACAGGGGAGCTCCTACAATGAGCAGTTCTTC.

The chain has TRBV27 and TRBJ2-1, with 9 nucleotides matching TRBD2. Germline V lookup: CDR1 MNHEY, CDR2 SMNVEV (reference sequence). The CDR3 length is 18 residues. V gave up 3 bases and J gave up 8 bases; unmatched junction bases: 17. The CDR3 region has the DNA TGTGCCAGCAGTTTTATGGCCCTTGGGGGTAGCGGGAGAGATGAGCAGTTCTTC. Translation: CASSFMALGGSGRDEQFF.

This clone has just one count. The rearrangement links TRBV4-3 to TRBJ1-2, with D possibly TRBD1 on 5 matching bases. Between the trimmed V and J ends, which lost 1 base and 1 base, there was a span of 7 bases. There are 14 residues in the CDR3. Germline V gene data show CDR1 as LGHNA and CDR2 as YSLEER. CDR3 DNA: TGCGCCAGCAGCCAAGGGACAAGTAACTATGGCTACACCTTC. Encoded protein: CASSQGTSNYGYTF.

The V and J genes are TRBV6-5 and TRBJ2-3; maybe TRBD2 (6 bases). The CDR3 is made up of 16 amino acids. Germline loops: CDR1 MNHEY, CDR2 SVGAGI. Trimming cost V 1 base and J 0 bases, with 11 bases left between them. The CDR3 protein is CASSYWAGSSTDTQYF. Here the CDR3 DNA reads TGTGCCAGCAGTTACTGGGCGGGATCTAGCACAGATACGCAGTATTTT.

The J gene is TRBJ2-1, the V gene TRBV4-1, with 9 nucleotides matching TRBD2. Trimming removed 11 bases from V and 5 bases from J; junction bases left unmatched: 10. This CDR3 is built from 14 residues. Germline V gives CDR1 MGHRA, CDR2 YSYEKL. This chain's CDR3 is CAARRTSANNEQFF. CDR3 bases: TGCGCCGCCCGTAGGACTAGCGCGAACAATGAGCAGTTCTTC.

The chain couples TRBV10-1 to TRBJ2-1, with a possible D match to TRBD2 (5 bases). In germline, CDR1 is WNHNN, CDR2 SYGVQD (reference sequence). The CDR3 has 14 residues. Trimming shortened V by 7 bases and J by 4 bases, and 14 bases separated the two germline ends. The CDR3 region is CASKSWRSYNEQFF. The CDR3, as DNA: TGCGCCAGCAAGAGTTGGAGGTCGTACAATGAGCAGTTCTTC.

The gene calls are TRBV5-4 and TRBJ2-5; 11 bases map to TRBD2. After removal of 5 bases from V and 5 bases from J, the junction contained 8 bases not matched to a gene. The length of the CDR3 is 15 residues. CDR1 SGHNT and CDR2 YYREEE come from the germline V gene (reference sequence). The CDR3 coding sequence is TGTGCCAGCAGATCGGGACTAGCGGTCCAGGAGACCCAGTACTTC. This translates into CASRSGLAVQETQYF.

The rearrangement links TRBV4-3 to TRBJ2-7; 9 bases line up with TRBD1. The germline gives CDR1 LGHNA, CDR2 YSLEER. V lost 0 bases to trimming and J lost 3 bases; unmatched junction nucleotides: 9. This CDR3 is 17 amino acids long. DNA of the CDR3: TGCGCCAGCAGCCAAGATCTTTCGGGACAGGGACTCTACGAGCAGTACTTC. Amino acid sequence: CASSQDLSGQGLYEQYF.

The CDR3 coding sequence is TGTGCCAGTAGTATAGGGGCACGGCCGGTTGAAGCTTTCTTT. Amino acids: CASSIGARPVEAFF. The chain carries TRBV19 and TRBJ1-1; D gene uncertain. Germline loops: CDR1 LNHDA, CDR2 SQIVND (reference sequence). The V gene lost 1 base and the J gene lost 7 bases, with 13 bases spanning the gap. This CDR3 spans 14 amino acids.

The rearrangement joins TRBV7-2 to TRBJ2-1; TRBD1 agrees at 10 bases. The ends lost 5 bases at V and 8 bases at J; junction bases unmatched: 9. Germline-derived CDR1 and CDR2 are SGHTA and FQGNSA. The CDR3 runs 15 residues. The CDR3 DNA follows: TGTGCCAGCAGCCCCCGGGACAGGGGTTTGGATGAGCAGTTCTTC. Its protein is CASSPRDRGLDEQFF.

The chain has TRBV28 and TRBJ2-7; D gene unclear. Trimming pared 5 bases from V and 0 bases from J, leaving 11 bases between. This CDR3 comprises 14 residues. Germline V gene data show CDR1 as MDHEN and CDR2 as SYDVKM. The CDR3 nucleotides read TGTGCCAGCAGTCCCCGGGTGAGCTCCTACGAGCAGTACTTC. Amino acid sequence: CASSPRVSSYEQYF.

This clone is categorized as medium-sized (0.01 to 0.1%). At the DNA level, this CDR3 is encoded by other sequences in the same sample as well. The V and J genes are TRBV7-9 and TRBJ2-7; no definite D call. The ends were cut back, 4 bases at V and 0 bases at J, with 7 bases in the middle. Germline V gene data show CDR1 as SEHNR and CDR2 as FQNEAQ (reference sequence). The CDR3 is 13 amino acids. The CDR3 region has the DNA TGTGCCAGCAGCTCTCAGGTCTCCTACGAGCAGTACTTC. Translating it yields CASSSQVSYEQYF.

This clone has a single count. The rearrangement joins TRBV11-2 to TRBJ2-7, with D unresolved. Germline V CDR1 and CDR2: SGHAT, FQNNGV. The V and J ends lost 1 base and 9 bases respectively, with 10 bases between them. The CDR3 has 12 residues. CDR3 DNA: TGTGCCAGCAGCTTAGCCACCCCGGCGCAGTACTTC. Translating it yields CASSLATPAQYF. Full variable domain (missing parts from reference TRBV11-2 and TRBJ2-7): EAGVAQSPRYKIIEKRQSVAFWCNPISGHATLYWYQQILGQGPKLLIQFQNNGVVDDSQLPKDRFSAERLKGVDSTLKIQPAKLEDSAVYLCASSLATPAQYFGPGTRLTVT.

The CDR3 coding sequence is TGTGCCAGCAGTGGGAGACAGTCTGATACGCAGTATTTT. Its translation: CASSGRQSDTQYF. The chain recombines TRBV2 with TRBJ2-3; D might be TRBD1 (5 bases). Germline CDR1 is SNHLY and CDR2 is FYNNEI. CDR3 length: 13 amino acids. Trimming cost V 4 bases and J 6 bases, with 11 bases left between them.

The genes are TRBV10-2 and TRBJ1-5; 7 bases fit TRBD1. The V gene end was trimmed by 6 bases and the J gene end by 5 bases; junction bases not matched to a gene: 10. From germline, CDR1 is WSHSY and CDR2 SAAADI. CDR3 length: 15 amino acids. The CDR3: CASRDAGGLDQPQHF. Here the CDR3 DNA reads TGCGCCAGCAGGGACGCAGGGGGGTTGGATCAGCCCCAGCATTTT.

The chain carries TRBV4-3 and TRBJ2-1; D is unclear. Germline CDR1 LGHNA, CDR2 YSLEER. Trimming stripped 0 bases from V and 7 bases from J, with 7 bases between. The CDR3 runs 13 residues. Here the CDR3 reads CASSQEGTNEQFF. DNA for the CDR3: TGCGCCAGCAGCCAAGAGGGAACGAATGAGCAGTTCTTC.

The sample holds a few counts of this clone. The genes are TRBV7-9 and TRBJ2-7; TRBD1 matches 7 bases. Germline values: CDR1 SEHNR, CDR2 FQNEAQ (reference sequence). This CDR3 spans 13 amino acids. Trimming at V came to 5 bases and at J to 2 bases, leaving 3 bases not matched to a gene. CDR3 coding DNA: TGTGCCAGCAGCGCCGGGACAGCCTACGAGCAGTACTTC. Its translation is CASSAGTAYEQYF.

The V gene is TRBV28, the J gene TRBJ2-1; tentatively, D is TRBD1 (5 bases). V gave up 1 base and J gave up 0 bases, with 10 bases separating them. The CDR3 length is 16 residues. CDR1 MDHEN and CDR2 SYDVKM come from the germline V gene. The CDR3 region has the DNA TGTGCCAGCAGTTTATCAGGGCGAAGCTCCTACAATGAGCAGTTCTTC. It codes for CASSLSGRSSYNEQFF. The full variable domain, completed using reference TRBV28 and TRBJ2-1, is DVKVTQSSRYLVKRTGEKVFLECVQDMDHENMFWYRQDPGLGLRLIYFSYDVKMKEKGDIPEGYSVSREKKERFSLILESASTNQTSMYLCASSLSGRSSYNEQFFGPGTRLTVL.

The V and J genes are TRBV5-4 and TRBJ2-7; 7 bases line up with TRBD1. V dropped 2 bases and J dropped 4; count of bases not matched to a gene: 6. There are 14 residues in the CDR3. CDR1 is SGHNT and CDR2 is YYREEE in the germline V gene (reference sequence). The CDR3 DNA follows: TGTGCCAGCAGCTTAACCGGGACAGTGTACGAGCAGTACTTC. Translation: CASSLTGTVYEQYF.

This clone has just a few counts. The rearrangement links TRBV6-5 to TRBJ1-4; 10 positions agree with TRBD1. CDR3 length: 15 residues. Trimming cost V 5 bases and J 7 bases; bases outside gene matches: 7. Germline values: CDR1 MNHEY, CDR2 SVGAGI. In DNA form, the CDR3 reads TGTGCCAGCAGTCGCAGGACAGGGGGTGTTGAAAAACTGTTTTTT. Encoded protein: CASSRRTGGVEKLFF.

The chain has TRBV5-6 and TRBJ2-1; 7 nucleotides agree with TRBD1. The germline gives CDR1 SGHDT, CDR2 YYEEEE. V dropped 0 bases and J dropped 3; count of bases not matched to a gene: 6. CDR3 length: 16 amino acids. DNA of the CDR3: TGTGCCAGCAGCTTGGACCCTCGACAGGGCTACAATGAGCAGTTCTTC. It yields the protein CASSLDPRQGYNEQFF.

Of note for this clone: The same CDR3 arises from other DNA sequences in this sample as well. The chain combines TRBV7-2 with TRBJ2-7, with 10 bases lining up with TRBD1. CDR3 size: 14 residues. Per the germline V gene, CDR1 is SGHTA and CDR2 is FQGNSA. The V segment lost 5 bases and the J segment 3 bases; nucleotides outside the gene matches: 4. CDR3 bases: TGTGCCAGCAGCGAGACAGGGGGCTTCTACGAGCAGTACTTC. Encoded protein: CASSETGGFYEQYF.

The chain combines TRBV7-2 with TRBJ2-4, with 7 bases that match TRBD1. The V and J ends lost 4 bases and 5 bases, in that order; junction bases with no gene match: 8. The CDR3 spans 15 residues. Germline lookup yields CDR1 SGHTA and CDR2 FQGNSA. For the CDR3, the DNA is TGTGCCAGCAGCTCCTACGGGACAGTGGAAAACATTCAGTACTTC. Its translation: CASSSYGTVENIQYF. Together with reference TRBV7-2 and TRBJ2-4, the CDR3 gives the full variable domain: GAGVSQSPSNKVTEKGKDVELRCDPISGHTALYWYRQSLGQGLEFLIYFQGNSAPDKSGLPSDRFSAERTGGSVSTLTIQRTQQEDSAVYLCASSSYGTVENIQYFGAGTRLSVL.

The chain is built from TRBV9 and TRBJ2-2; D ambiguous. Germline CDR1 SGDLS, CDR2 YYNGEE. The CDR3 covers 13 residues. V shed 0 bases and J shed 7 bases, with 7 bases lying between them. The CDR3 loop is CASSVVSVGELFF. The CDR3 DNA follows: TGTGCCAGCAGCGTAGTTTCGGTCGGGGAGCTGTTTTTT.

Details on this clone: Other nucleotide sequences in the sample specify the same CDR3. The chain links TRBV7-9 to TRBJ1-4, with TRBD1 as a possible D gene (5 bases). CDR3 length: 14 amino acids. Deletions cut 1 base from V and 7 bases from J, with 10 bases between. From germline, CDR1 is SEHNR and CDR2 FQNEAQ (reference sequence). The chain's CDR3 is CASSLVTGGEKLFF. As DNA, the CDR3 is TGTGCCAGCAGCTTAGTCACAGGAGGTGAAAAACTGTTTTTT.

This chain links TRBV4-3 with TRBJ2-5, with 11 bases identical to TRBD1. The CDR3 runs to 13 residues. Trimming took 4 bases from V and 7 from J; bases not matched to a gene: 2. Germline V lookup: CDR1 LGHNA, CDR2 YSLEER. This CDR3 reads CASSPGTGGTQYF. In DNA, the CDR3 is TGCGCCAGCAGCCCCGGGACAGGGGGGACCCAGTACTTC.

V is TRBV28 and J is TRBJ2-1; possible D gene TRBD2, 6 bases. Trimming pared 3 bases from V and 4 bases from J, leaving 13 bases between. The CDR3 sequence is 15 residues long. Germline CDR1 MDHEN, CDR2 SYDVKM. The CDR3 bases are TGTGCCAGCAGTTTGGCCGCGGGAATATACAATGAGCAGTTCTTC. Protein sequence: CASSLAAGIYNEQFF.

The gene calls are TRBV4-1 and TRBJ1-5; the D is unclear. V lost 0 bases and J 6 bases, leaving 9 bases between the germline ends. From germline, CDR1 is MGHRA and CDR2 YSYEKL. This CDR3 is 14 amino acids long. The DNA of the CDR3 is TGCGCCAGCAGCCAAGATTGGCCAGGTCAGCCCCAGCATTTT. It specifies CASSQDWPGQPQHF.